Listed here is a single T cell receptor beta chain. The record originates from a study of T cell clones after liver transplantation. Overall study context: Without induction therapy, subjects received standard immunosuppression until 12-24 months post-transplant.

CDR1 is SGHTS, CDR2 YDEGEE, per germline. V lost 4 bases to trimming and J lost 4 bases, with 12 bases between them. The CDR3 runs 14 residues. The table came from immunoSEQ multiplex PCR; TCRdb's copy has only in-frame clones and leaves some out. The sample lists around 20,000 clones; 75% to 90% were seen once. Here the sequenced sample was CD8+ T cells from blood, taken around 42 months after liver transplant. J is TRBJ1-5 and V is TRBV5-8, with TRBD1 as a possible D gene (6 bases). The sequence came from a human patient who received a liver transplant. Among the T cells, some may be from the graft donor. The CDR3 sequence: CASSPRQVNQPQHF. The CDR3 DNA reads as TGTGCCAGCAGCCCCCGACAGGTAAATCAGCCCCAGCATTTT.